These 13 T cell receptor beta chains came from one sample sequenced in a study of T cells in Graves' hyperthyroidism and ophthalmopathy. The source material, RNA transcripts, was used to amplify TCR beta CDR3 regions. TCR CDR3 underwent first-round RT-PCR with the HTBI primer set. TCRdb re-analysed the multiplex PCR reads in MiXCR, keeping a single row per CDR3 protein. The sample carries fewer than 450,000 distinct CDR3 sequences, approximately 17% recorded once. The specimen sequenced was blood. The receptors shown here come from a man aged 18 to 29 with Graves' ophthalmopathy.

The sample holds many counts of this clonotype. CDR3 loop: CASSATGFGYTF. In DNA form, the CDR3 reads TGTGCCAGCAGCGCGACAGGGTTTGGCTACACCTTC. The rearrangement links TRBV7-6 to TRBJ1-2; 7 bases match TRBD1. V was clipped by 5 bases and J by 7 bases; unmatched bases: 4. This CDR3 has 12 amino acids. Germline V CDR1 and CDR2: SGHVS, FNYEAQ.

This clonotype has at least ten counts. V and J are TRBV11-2 and TRBJ1-1; D unresolved. The CDR3 is 11 amino acids. From germline, CDR1 is SGHAT and CDR2 FQNNGV. Trimming pared 6 bases from V and 1 base from J, leaving 3 bases between. The CDR3 DNA follows: TGTGCCAGCAGGGCGAACACTGAAGCTTTCTTT. Translating gives CASRANTEAFF.

This chain links TRBV9 with TRBJ2-5; TRBD2 agrees at 11 bases. This CDR3 is 16 amino acids long. CDR1 is SGDLS and CDR2 is YYNGEE in the germline V gene. V was pared by 0 bases and J by 5 bases, with 6 bases of the junction left unmatched. The CDR3 sequence is CASSVGVAGGQETQYF. CDR3 DNA sequence: TGTGCCAGCAGCGTAGGGGTAGCGGGGGGGCAGGAGACCCAGTACTTC.

The table lists this clonotype with many counts. V usage is TRBV11-2 and J usage is TRBJ2-7; 10 nucleotides align to TRBD1. Germline CDR1 is SGHAT and CDR2 is FQNNGV. The CDR3 sequence is 16 residues long. V was pared by 2 bases and J by 5 bases, with 9 bases of the junction left unmatched. In DNA form, the CDR3 reads TGTGCCAGCAGCTTAATGCGGACCGGGACAGGGGACGAGCAGTACTTC. Translating gives CASSLMRTGTGDEQYF.

The rearrangement uses TRBV4-1 and TRBJ2-7; no clear D. The V gene lost 0 bases and the J gene lost 0 bases, with 9 bases spanning the gap. CDR1 is MGHRA and CDR2 is YSYEKL in the germline V gene. This CDR3 is 15 amino acids long. The CDR3 nucleotides read TGCGCCAGCAGCCAAGATGACTTCAGCTCCTACGAGCAGTACTTC. It translates to CASSQDDFSSYEQYF.

Many counts were recorded for this clonotype. J is TRBJ2-7 and V is TRBV5-4; TRBD1 matches 8 bases. From germline, CDR1 is SGHNT and CDR2 YYREEE (reference sequence). With V trimmed by 2 bases and J by 7 bases, 5 bases remained unmatched. The CDR3 loop spans 13 amino acids. The CDR3 nucleotides are TGTGCCAGCAGCTTCCCAGGGGGCCGGGAGCAGTACTTC. It is translated as CASSFPGGREQYF.

The chain combines TRBV5-6 with TRBJ2-5; a weak D match, TRBD1 (6 bases). Germline CDR1 is SGHDT and CDR2 is YYEEEE. V lost 2 bases and J 3 bases, leaving 14 bases between the germline ends. This CDR3 comprises 15 residues. This CDR3 is CASSLVGQGKETQYF. Written as DNA, the CDR3 is TGTGCCAGCAGCTTAGTTGGTCAGGGGAAAGAGACCCAGTACTTC.

This clonotype was found many times. The chain joins TRBV15 to TRBJ2-5; no clear D gene. CDR3 length: 15 residues. Trimming shortened V by 3 bases and J by 3 bases, and 14 bases separated the two germline ends. Germline V gene data show CDR1 as LNHNV and CDR2 as YYDKDF (reference sequence). CDR3 DNA sequence: TGTGCCACCAGCAGTTCGGCGGACCAAGAAGAGACCCAGTACTTC. Residues: CATSSSADQEETQYF. The whole variable domain, remainder taken from reference TRBV15 and TRBJ2-5, is DAMVIQNPRYQVTQFGKPVTLSCSQTLNHNVMYWYQQKSSQAPKLLFHYYDKDFNNEADTPDNFQSRRPNTSFCFLDIRSPGLGDTAMYLCATSSSADQEETQYFGPGTRLLVL.

The chain has TRBV7-9 and TRBJ2-5; 11 positions match TRBD2. V dropped 6 bases and J dropped 7; count of bases not matched to a gene: 19. Per the germline V gene, CDR1 is SEHNR and CDR2 is FQNEAQ (reference sequence). The CDR3 spans 18 residues. The CDR3 loop is CASSRDSSGGRGGGTQYF. Written as DNA, the CDR3 is TGTGCCAGCAGTCGGGACTCTAGCGGGGGGCGGGGGGGGGGGACCCAGTACTTC.

This clonotype appeared many times. The chain joins TRBV11-2 to TRBJ2-3; tentative D call: TRBD2 (6 bases). The CDR3 spans 12 residues. The V and J ends lost 5 bases and 5 bases respectively, with 8 bases between them. CDR1 is SGHAT, CDR2 FQNNGV, per germline. As DNA, the CDR3 is TGTGCCAGCAGCCCGGGGGTAGATACGCAGTATTTT. It codes for CASSPGVDTQYF.

This clonotype has only a few counts. The gene calls are TRBV19 and TRBJ2-1, with no clear D. The length of the CDR3 is 13 residues. Germline V gene sequence: CDR1 LNHDA, CDR2 SQIVND (reference sequence). V lost 7 bases and J 3 bases, leaving 10 bases between the germline ends. This chain's CDR3 is CASTTTNYNEQFF. DNA of the CDR3: TGTGCCAGTACCACGACCAACTACAATGAGCAGTTCTTC.

This clonotype has more than one count but fewer than ten. A much larger clone lies one base from this, so it may be a read error. The chain uses TRBV11-2 and TRBJ2-7; 7 bases are shared with TRBD1. V was pared by 7 bases and J by 2 bases, with 11 bases of the junction left unmatched. CDR3 length equals 15 residues. CDR1 SGHAT and CDR2 FQNNGV come from the germline V gene. CDR3: CASTATGTDAYEQYF. CDR3 nucleotide sequence: TGTGCCAGCACAGCCACCGGGACAGACGCCTACGAGCAGTACTTC.

The genes are TRBV5-1 and TRBJ2-1, with 16 positions matching TRBD2. CDR3 length: 20 residues. Losses at the gene ends were 4 bases for V and 0 bases for J; bases not matched to a gene: 10. Looked up from germline, CDR1 is SGHRS and CDR2 is YFSETQ. For the CDR3, the DNA is TGCGCCAGCAGCAAAAAGGGGACTAGCGGGGGGGCCAGCTCCTACAATGAGCAGTTCTTC. Translating gives CASSKKGTSGGASSYNEQFF.